This record concerns one T cell receptor beta chain sequence. Seattle patients were enrolled while actively infected and followed longitudinally. This record comes from a study of blood T cell repertoires in COVID-19. Study-wide context: There were acute and convalescent COVID-19 samples, and they came from the United States, Italy and Spain. Nucleic acid was either cDNA or gDNA, and it came from T cells, B-cell-depleted T cells, or PBMCs.

This CDR3 spans 14 amino acids. Losses at the gene ends were 2 bases for V and 7 bases for J; bases not matched to a gene: 5. Germline assignment: CDR1 MNHEY and CDR2 SVGEGT. Method: immunoSEQ multiplex PCR; TCRdb's copy keeps in-frame clones and lacks some. The data show 200,000 to 300,000 clones, roughly four fifths seen once. This TCR was recovered from a woman older than 75 with COVID-19, enrolled during active disease. Sequencing was done on a sample of peripheral blood. V and J are TRBV6-2 or TRBV6-3 and TRBJ2-1, with 7 bases matching TRBD2. CDR3: CASSYGGSKNEQFF. The DNA of the CDR3 is TGTGCCAGCAGTTACGGCGGGAGTAAGAATGAGCAGTTCTTC.